The rows below give T cell receptor beta chains drawn from one sample of a study of blood T cell repertoires in COVID-19. Assay: immunoSEQ multiplex PCR; the TCRdb copy retains only in-frame clones and omits some. The data contain fewer than 65,000 clones, approximately 83% of them singletons. The sequencing sample was made of peripheral blood. Every receptor here comes from a man aged 25 to 40 with COVID-19, enrolled during active disease. Each CDR3 is given with its conserved first and last residue. Each record gives: V gene, clone size, D gene, J gene, CDR3 length, CDR3 protein, CDR3 DNA. The D gene is left open where the match is weak. Expanded clones get a size class; other rows say once, few or many, or leave the size out.

>TRBV5-1|NA|TRBD2|TRBJ2-1|15
CASSKLAGGQNEQFF
TGCGCCAGCAGCAAACTAGCGGGAGGGCAAAATGAGCAGTTCTTC
>TRBV20-1|NA|NA|TRBJ2-1|10
CSARGDEQFF
TGCAGTGCTCGGGGTGATGAGCAGTTCTTC
>TRBV6-5|few|TRBD1|TRBJ1-2|16
CASSYSRTGGGDGYTF
TGTGCCAGCAGTTACTCGAGGACAGGGGGCGGGGATGGCTACACCTTC
>TRBV5-4|NA|TRBD1|TRBJ1-2|14
CASRLQGANYGYTF
TGTGCCAGCAGACTACAGGGGGCGAACTATGGCTACACCTTC
>TRBV28|NA|NA|TRBJ1-5|15
CASSFGGTNNQPQHF
TGTGCCAGCAGTTTTGGGGGGACTAACAATCAGCCCCAGCATTTT
>TRBV24-1|NA|NA|TRBJ1-1|13
CATSDSGYTEAFF
TGTGCCACCAGTGATTCCGGTTACACTGAAGCTTTCTTT
>TRBV6-5|NA|NA|TRBJ2-7|13
CASIAVLPYEQYF
TGTGCCAGTATAGCGGTCTTACCCTACGAGCAGTACTTC
>TRBV3-1/TRBV3-2|once|NA|TRBJ1-3|14
CASSQGAGGNTIYF
TGTGCCAGCAGCCAAGGTGCAGGGGGAAACACCATATATTTT
>TRBV12-5|NA|TRBD2|TRBJ2-5|15
CASGLGLAGVETQYF
TGTGCTAGTGGTTTGGGGCTAGCGGGAGTCGAGACCCAGTACTTC
>TRBV3-1/TRBV3-2|NA|TRBD2|TRBJ2-3|16
CASSQHGGRATDTQYF
TGTGCCAGCAGCCAACACGGCGGGAGGGCCACAGATACGCAGTATTTT
>TRBV30|NA|NA|TRBJ2-1|13
CAWSSLAINEQFF
TGTGCCTGGAGTAGTCTAGCGATCAATGAGCAGTTCTTC
>TRBV3-1/TRBV3-2|once|TRBD2|TRBJ2-1|18
CASSPLGASGNRVNEQFF
TGTGCCAGCAGCCCTCTGGGGGCTAGCGGGAATCGGGTGAATGAGCAGTTCTTC
>TRBV19|NA|TRBD1|TRBJ2-3|15
CASSSDRGRTDTQYF
TGTGCCAGTAGTTCAGACAGGGGGAGGACAGATACGCAGTATTTT
>TRBV28|NA|TRBD2|TRBJ2-1|14
CASSLAGVSNEQFF
TGTGCCAGCAGTTTAGCGGGAGTGTCAAATGAGCAGTTCTTC
>TRBV7-2|few|NA|TRBJ1-3|17
CASSPRRVASSGNTIYF
TGTGCCAGCAGCCCCCGGCGGGTAGCCAGCTCTGGAAACACCATATATTTT
>TRBV19|NA|TRBD1|TRBJ1-5|17
CASSRGGQGVINQPQHF
TGTGCCAGTAGCCGCGGGGGACAGGGGGTGATTAATCAGCCCCAGCATTTT
>TRBV5-4|NA|TRBD1|TRBJ1-1|15
CASTVSGTGSTEAFF
TGTGCCAGCACCGTCTCCGGGACAGGGAGCACTGAAGCTTTCTTT
>TRBV9|NA|TRBD1|TRBJ1-1|14
CASSGGTANTEAFF
TGTGCCAGCAGCGGTGGGACAGCGAACACTGAAGCTTTCTTT
>TRBV29-1|NA|TRBD1|TRBJ1-2|13
CSVHRGLGYGYTF
TGCAGCGTCCACAGGGGGCTAGGCTATGGCTACACCTTC
>TRBV6-2/TRBV6-3|NA|TRBD1|TRBJ2-5|14
CASSAPGQEETQYF
TGTGCCAGCAGTGCCCCGGGACAGGAAGAGACCCAGTACTTC
>TRBV6-1|NA|NA|TRBJ2-4|16
CASSDPGHLAKNIQYF
TGTGCCAGCAGTGACCCGGGACACTTAGCCAAAAACATTCAGTACTTC
>TRBV2|NA|NA|TRBJ2-1|11
CASRGWNEQFF
TGTGCCAGCCGAGGGTGGAATGAGCAGTTCTTC
>TRBV7-2|NA|NA|TRBJ1-5|15
CASSYQGNSNQPQHF
TGTGCCAGCAGCTATCAGGGAAATAGCAATCAGCCCCAGCATTTT
>TRBV5-4|once|NA|TRBJ1-2|13
CASSPNRAYGYTF
TGTGCCAGCAGTCCGAACAGGGCCTATGGCTACACCTTC
>TRBV4-1|NA|NA|TRBJ2-1|13
CASSQVTGYEQFF
TGCGCCAGCAGCCAAGTAACAGGCTACGAGCAGTTCTTC
>TRBV5-6|NA|NA|TRBJ2-3|16
CASSPGGFFFTDTQYF
TGTGCCAGCAGTCCAGGAGGCTTTTTTTTCACAGATACGCAGTATTTT
>TRBV11-2|NA|TRBD1|TRBJ1-2|14
CASSLEDRNYGYTF
TGTGCCAGCAGCTTGGAGGACAGGAACTATGGCTACACCTTC
>TRBV3-1/TRBV3-2|few|NA|TRBJ2-5|13
CASSQAGQETQYF
TGTGCCAGCAGCCAAGCGGGGCAAGAGACCCAGTACTTC
>TRBV28|NA|TRBD1|TRBJ1-4|14
CASSTRGLNEKLFF
TGTGCCAGCAGTACTAGGGGGCTAAACGAAAAACTGTTTTTT
>TRBV5-1|NA|TRBD1|TRBJ2-7|14
CASSFRQGKGEQYF
TGCGCCAGCAGCTTCAGACAGGGGAAAGGAGAGCAGTACTTC
>TRBV7-2|NA|TRBD1|TRBJ1-4|15
CASSLSGQGGEKLFF
TGTGCCAGCAGCTTGTCGGGACAGGGCGGCGAAAAACTGTTTTTT
>TRBV4-2|once|TRBD1|TRBJ1-5|17
CASSQDRTGNSNQPQHF
TGTGCCAGCAGCCAAGATCGGACAGGGAATAGCAATCAGCCCCAGCATTTT
>TRBV6-4|medium-sized|TRBD2|TRBJ2-1|15
CASSPGTSGSDEQFF
TGTGCCAGCAGCCCCGGGACTAGCGGGAGCGATGAGCAGTTCTTC
>TRBV6-5|NA|TRBD2|TRBJ2-1|16
CASSYGLAGGDNEQFF
TGTGCCAGCAGTTACGGACTAGCGGGGGGAGACAATGAGCAGTTCTTC
>TRBV18|NA|TRBD1|TRBJ1-5|13
CASSTQGYEPQHF
TGTGCCAGCTCGACACAGGGGTATGAGCCCCAGCATTTT
>TRBV29-1|NA|NA|TRBJ2-2|10
CSVRDGELFF
TGCAGCGTTCGGGACGGGGAGCTGTTTTTT
>TRBV4-2|NA|TRBD1|TRBJ1-1|13
CASSQGQATEAFF
TGTGCCAGCAGCCAGGGACAGGCCACTGAAGCTTTCTTT
>TRBV15|NA|NA|TRBJ1-2|16
CATSRDGTGKNYGYTF
TGTGCCACCAGCAGAGATGGAACAGGGAAAAACTATGGCTACACCTTC
>TRBV6-5|NA|TRBD1|TRBJ1-1|14
CASSQSGTGTEAFF
TGTGCCAGCAGCCAAAGTGGGACAGGGACTGAAGCTTTCTTT
>TRBV28|few|TRBD1|TRBJ1-2|15
CASSPGQGLGYGYTF
TGTGCCAGCAGCCCAGGACAGGGCTTGGGCTATGGCTACACCTTC
>TRBV2|NA|TRBD2|TRBJ2-3|15
CASRRGTQPTDTQYF
TGTGCCAGCAGGCGGGGGACCCAACCCACAGATACGCAGTATTTT
>TRBV6-1|NA|NA|TRBJ2-4|16
CASSEAGGAQGNIQYF
TGTGCCAGCAGTGAAGCAGGGGGGGCTCAGGGAAACATTCAGTACTTC
>TRBV2|NA|TRBD1|TRBJ1-2|14
CASRRDSGIYGYTF
TGTGCCAGCAGGAGGGACAGTGGGATCTATGGCTACACCTTC
>TRBV19|few|TRBD1|TRBJ1-5|14
CASRSTGSNQPQHF
TGTGCCAGTAGGTCGACAGGGAGCAATCAGCCCCAGCATTTT
>TRBV14|NA|NA|TRBJ2-2|15
CASSQEGAVPGELFF
TGTGCCAGCAGCCAAGAAGGGGCGGTTCCCGGGGAGCTGTTTTTT
>TRBV30|NA|TRBD2|TRBJ2-6|15
CAWSRGGSGANVLTF
TGTGCCTGGAGTCGGGGGGGCTCTGGGGCCAACGTCCTGACTTTC